The TCR beta chain under discussion was sequenced for a study of lymphopenia after photon versus proton radiotherapy. Data came from immunoSEQ multiplex PCR; TCRdb stores just in-frame clones and leaves some out. The table lists tens of thousands of clones, 90% to 95% of them singletons, with nearly 15% in the top ten. Details on this clone: What it binds is unknown.

Study outcomes and limitations: Authors raise, but do not show, better survival with proton therapy. Larger post-nadir TCR diversity loss correlated inversely with survival in deceased patients. Under photons, naive T cells and diversity fell while effector/memory populations rose. Oligoclonal CD8+ Temra expansion after nadir drove photon patients' diversity drop.

The CDR3 spans 12 residues. V was shortened by 3 bases and J by 8 bases, with 11 bases between the two germline ends. Germline loops: CDR1 SGHDT, CDR2 YYEEEE. The TCR originated in a man aged 55 to 70 with cholangiocarcinoma. This chain uses TRBV5-6 with TRBJ1-2; D gene unclear. The input for sequencing was peripheral blood, taken from a patient treated with photon-based radiotherapy. CDR3: CASSSYGRGYTF. CDR3 nucleotides: TGTGCCAGCAGCTCATATGGTAGGGGCTACACCTTC.